The 4 T cell receptor beta chains below were found in one sample sequenced in a study of beta chain features in type 1 diabetes listed by TCRdb under 2018. Receptor amplification or capture employed the immunoSEQ multiplex PCR assay. The entire isolated RNA was reverse transcribed using the High Capacity cDNA Reverse Transcription Kit, and thus expressed TCRB transcripts were sequenced. TCRdb re-hosts the immuneACCESS table, in-frame sequences only. Its copies lack some clones; in the studies checked, an unresolved V gene accounts for under half of them, and the cause for the rest is not known. For this sample there are some 290,000 clones; around 15% appear just once. The ten largest clones represent 0.017% of the sample. Paper-wide results and their limitations: Type 1 diabetes patients showed a moderate but significant shortening of TCRB CDR3 length in all four CD4+ subsets.

These receptors' antigens are unknown. The sample comprised naive CD4+ T cells from blood. The sample's cell subset or site, from its label and the paper: true naive CD4+ T cells. The receptor set was obtained from a man aged 30 to 39 with type 1 diabetes.

The V gene is TRBV28, the J gene TRBJ2-5; 10 nucleotides line up with TRBD2. Germline CDR1 is MDHEN and CDR2 is SYDVKM. Trimming at V came to 6 bases and at J to 1 base, leaving 8 bases not matched to a gene. The CDR3 is 16 residues long. The CDR3 is CASSGPLAGIQETQYF. CDR3 nucleotide sequence: TGTGCCAGCAGCGGGCCACTAGCGGGAATCCAAGAGACCCAGTACTTC.

J is TRBJ1-1 and V is TRBV7-2, with 9 bases fitting TRBD1. This CDR3 comprises 14 residues. Germline V CDR1 and CDR2: SGHTA, FQGNSA. The ends lost 2 bases at V and 7 bases at J; junction bases unmatched: 5. DNA of the CDR3: TGTGCCAGCAGCTTATCCGAGGGACAGGGTGAAGCTTTCTTT. Translation: CASSLSEGQGEAFF.

In this sample, this clone turned up a few times. V gene TRBV29-1 combines with J gene TRBJ2-1, with TRBD2 matching over 14 bases. The V gene's germline CDR1 is SQVTM and CDR2 ANQGSEA. J lost 9 bases, V lost 6 bases, and 7 bases had no gene match. The CDR3 totals 14 residues. This CDR3 reads CSVRGLAGVAEQFF. CDR3 in DNA: TGCAGCGTAAGGGGACTAGCGGGAGTAGCTGAGCAGTTCTTC.

This clone turned up a few times. The chain joins TRBV6-5 to TRBJ2-7, with D possibly matching TRBD2 (6 bases). The CDR3 runs 14 residues. CDR1 and CDR2 (germline): MNHEY, SVGAGI. V shed 9 bases and J shed 3 bases, with 18 bases lying between them. CDR3 nucleotides: TGTGCCAGTTCACTCGTCGGGAGAGGCTACGAGCAGTACTTC. It encodes CASSLVGRGYEQYF.